The 32 T cell receptor beta chains presented below share a single source sample, sequenced in a study of T-cell reconstitution after alpha-beta-depleted transplantation in children. Unique molecular identifiers were incorporated during preparation of the TCRbeta library. TCRdb independently ran MiXCR on the PCR reads; one entry per CDR3 protein. This sample has 500,000 or so distinct CDR3 sequences, with roughly 11% found just once. This specimen was PBMCs, mostly from graft donor cells, taken 180 days after TCRalphabeta/CD19-depleted stem cell transplant. The receptors stem from a female patient aged 2-10 years who had a stem cell transplant for aplastic anemia, so the T cells may come from the graft donor.

The rearrangement joins TRBV18 to TRBJ2-3; the match to TRBD1 covers 7 bases. V dropped 3 bases and J dropped 4; count of bases not matched to a gene: 7. The CDR3 is made up of 15 amino acids. Germline V gene lookup returns CDR1 KGHSH and CDR2 LQKENI. The CDR3 coding sequence is TGTGCCAGCTCACCGACAGGGATAAGCCCAGATACGCAGTATTTT. Protein sequence: CASSPTGISPDTQYF.

The V and J genes are TRBV6-2 or TRBV6-3 and TRBJ2-1, with 13 bases identical to TRBD2. This CDR3 has 21 amino acids. The ends lost 6 bases at V and 3 bases at J; junction bases unmatched: 20. Germline V gene lookup returns CDR1 MNHEY and CDR2 SVGEGT. The CDR3 DNA follows: TGTGCCAGCAGACCCCCAGGACTAGCGGGAGTCTACCTGTTTAGCTACAATGAGCAGTTCTTC. Translating it yields CASRPPGLAGVYLFSYNEQFF.

In its sample, this clonotype was seen a few times. CDR3 DNA sequence: TGTGCCAGCAGCCCGAGAGGGGGAAACACAGATACGCAGTATTTT. Amino acid sequence: CASSPRGGNTDTQYF. The chain couples TRBV7-3 to TRBJ2-3, with D tentatively TRBD1 (6 bases). Germline V gene sequence: CDR1 SGHTA, CDR2 FQGTGA. The CDR3 runs 15 residues. The V gene lost 5 bases and the J gene lost 2 bases, with 14 bases spanning the gap.

The CDR3 nucleotides are TGTGCCAGCAGCTTTCCGACAGCAGCGTTCTCTACAGATACGCAGTATTTT. Translation gives CASSFPTAAFSTDTQYF. The rearrangement joins TRBV7-9 to TRBJ2-3; D might be TRBD1 (5 bases). Per the germline V gene, CDR1 is SEHNR and CDR2 is FQNEAQ (reference sequence). V lost 3 bases to trimming and J lost 3 bases, with 19 bases between them. The CDR3 runs to 17 residues.

This clonotype was seen only a few times. The rearrangement uses TRBV20-1 and TRBJ1-5; 8 nucleotides align to TRBD1. Germline trimming cut 1 base from V and 1 base from J; bases unmatched to any gene: 9. Germline V gives CDR1 DFQATT, CDR2 SNEGSKA (reference sequence). CDR3 length: 17 amino acids. CDR3 nucleotides: TGCAGTGCTAGAGTTCTACAGGGGGTAGTCAGCAATCAGCCCCAGCATTTT. It yields the protein CSARVLQGVVSNQPQHF.

V gene TRBV12-3 or TRBV12-4 combines with J gene TRBJ2-7; 9 bases agree with TRBD2. Trimming at V came to 9 bases and at J to 0 bases, leaving 9 bases not matched to a gene. The length of the CDR3 is 15 residues. The CDR3 DNA sequence: TGTGCCAGTAGACCTGGACTAGCGCCCTCCTACGAGCAGTACTTC. Translating it yields CASRPGLAPSYEQYF.

The rearrangement joins TRBV28 to TRBJ1-5; tentative D call: TRBD1 (5 bases). The germline CDR1 and CDR2 sequences are MDHEN and SYDVKM. Trimming cost V 5 bases and J 2 bases, with 13 bases left between them. The CDR3 runs to 15 residues. CDR3 nucleotides: TGTGCCAGCAGTATCCTAAGGGGTGGCAATCAGCCCCAGCATTTT. Protein product: CASSILRGGNQPQHF. The full variable domain, in which reference TRBV28 and TRBJ1-5 provide the parts outside the CDR3, is DVKVTQSSRYLVKRTGEKVFLECVQDMDHENMFWYRQDPGLGLRLIYFSYDVKMKEKGDIPEGYSVSREKKERFSLILESASTNQTSMYLCASSILRGGNQPQHFGDGTRLSIL.

The V call is TRBV7-2, the J call TRBJ1-3, with D uncertain. The V end was cut by 4 bases, the J end by 3 bases, with 16 bases between. Germline V gives CDR1 SGHTA, CDR2 FQGNSA. The CDR3 is 16 amino acids. CDR3 amino acids: CASSSYSGPLGNTIYF. CDR3 coding DNA: TGTGCCAGCAGCTCATACAGCGGGCCGCTTGGAAACACCATATATTTT. The complete variable domain, with remaining parts taken from reference TRBV7-2 and TRBJ1-3, reads GAGVSQSPSNKVTEKGKDVELRCDPISGHTALYWYRQSLGQGLEFLIYFQGNSAPDKSGLPSDRFSAERTGGSVSTLTIQRTQQEDSAVYLCASSSYSGPLGNTIYFGEGSWLTVV.

The rearrangement uses TRBV24-1 and TRBJ2-3, with 10 bases aligning to TRBD1. The CDR3 is 16 residues long. CDR1 and CDR2 from the germline V gene are KGHDR and SFDVKD. The ends lost 1 base at V and 3 bases at J; junction bases unmatched: 3. The CDR3 spells CATSDFGTGVTDTQYF. The CDR3 region has the DNA TGTGCCACCAGTGATTTTGGGACAGGGGTGACAGATACGCAGTATTTT.

The CDR3 region has the DNA TGTGCCAGCAGCCCCCCGGGGGGAACGGAGACCCAGTACTTC. This gives the protein CASSPPGGTETQYF. V gene TRBV4-2 combines with J gene TRBJ2-5; 7 bases fit TRBD2. The V and J ends lost 4 bases and 5 bases, in that order; junction bases with no gene match: 7. The germline CDR1 and CDR2 sequences are LGHNA and YNFKEQ. The CDR3 loop spans 14 amino acids.

Concerning this clonotype: In this CDR3 the conserved last residue, phenylalanine or tryptophan, is missing, so a read error is likely. The gene calls are TRBV10-3 and TRBJ2-1, with unresolved D. From germline, CDR1 is ENHRY and CDR2 SYGVKD. Trimming took 3 bases from V and 9 from J, leaving 6 bases between them. The CDR3 has 11 residues. CDR3 sequence: CAISDGFEQFL. In DNA, the CDR3 is TGTGCCATCAGTGATGGATTTGAGCAGTTCCTC.

The gene calls are TRBV24-1 and TRBJ1-1; 8 bases line up with TRBD1. V lost 9 bases to trimming and J lost 4 bases; unmatched junction nucleotides: 3. Germline V gene sequence: CDR1 KGHDR, CDR2 SFDVKD. This CDR3 has 12 amino acids. The CDR3 DNA reads as TGTGCCACCCAGGGGGCTGGCACTGAAGCTTTCTTT. Translating gives CATQGAGTEAFF.

This clonotype was picked up a small number of times. CDR3 in DNA: TGTGCCAGCAGCTTAGCGTCGACTAGCGGGAGGACCGGGGATACGCAGTATTTT. Translation gives CASSLASTSGRTGDTQYF. The J gene is TRBJ2-3, the V gene TRBV7-2; 13 bases agree with TRBD2. CDR3 length: 18 amino acids. The ends lost 0 bases at V and 6 bases at J; junction bases unmatched: 9. Germline lookup yields CDR1 SGHTA and CDR2 FQGNSA. The full variable domain, in which reference TRBV7-2 and TRBJ2-3 provide the parts outside the CDR3, is GAGVSQSPSNKVTEKGKDVELRCDPISGHTALYWYRQSLGQGLEFLIYFQGNSAPDKSGLPSDRFSAERTGGSVSTLTIQRTQQEDSAVYLCASSLASTSGRTGDTQYFGPGTRLTVL.

This clonotype was counted between two and nine times. The chain couples TRBV7-2 to TRBJ2-2, with 9 bases lining up with TRBD1. Germline V lookup: CDR1 SGHTA, CDR2 FQGNSA. The CDR3 is 16 amino acids. V was clipped by 2 bases and J by 5 bases; unmatched bases: 6. The CDR3 nucleotides are TGTGCCAGCAGCTTAAGAGGGACAGGGTCTACCGGGGAGCTGTTTTTT. Translated: CASSLRGTGSTGELFF.

The chain carries TRBV12-3 or TRBV12-4 and TRBJ2-3, with TRBD2 matching over 7 bases. V lost 7 bases and J lost 2; bases outside the gene matches: 9. This CDR3 is 15 amino acids long. The CDR3 protein is CASTSQLADTDTQYF. CDR3 nucleotides: TGTGCCAGCACCTCCCAGCTAGCGGACACAGATACGCAGTATTTT.

The chain couples TRBV6-5 to TRBJ2-2; D not resolved. Germline-derived CDR1 and CDR2 are MNHEY and SVGAGI. This CDR3 comprises 16 residues. Trimming pared 1 base from V and 3 bases from J, leaving 12 bases between. The CDR3 DNA follows: TGTGCCAGCAGTTACTTCCGGACGGAGTACACCGGGGAGCTGTTTTTT. Protein: CASSYFRTEYTGELFF.

This clonotype was seen a handful of times. The chain recombines TRBV28 with TRBJ1-2; D gene unclear. CDR1 and CDR2 from the germline V gene are MDHEN and SYDVKM. V was cut by 3 bases and J by 7 bases, with 6 bases left in between. The CDR3 sequence is 11 residues long. The CDR3 DNA sequence: TGTGCCAGCAGTTTTGTGGGTGGCTACACCTTC. It encodes CASSFVGGYTF.

This clonotype showed up many times. This sequence joins TRBV5-1 and TRBJ2-7; 10 nucleotides match TRBD2. J lost 5 bases, V lost 0 bases, and 17 bases had no gene match. The CDR3 is 19 amino acids. Germline V gene sequence: CDR1 SGHRS, CDR2 YFSETQ. CDR3 residues: CASSLVQGTRLAGWNEQYF. In DNA form, the CDR3 reads TGCGCCAGCAGCTTGGTTCAGGGGACAAGACTAGCGGGCTGGAACGAGCAGTACTTC.

To note about this clonotype: A single base separates this from a much larger clone, so it may be a read error. V usage is TRBV20-1 and J usage is TRBJ1-1; D remains ambiguous. Germline lookup yields CDR1 DFQATT and CDR2 SNEGSKA (reference sequence). Trimming pared 6 bases from V and 2 bases from J, leaving 19 bases between. The CDR3 runs to 15 residues. The CDR3 DNA sequence: TGCAGTGCCCTTGAGTGGATAGGGCCTAACACTGAAGCTTTCTTT. Encoded protein: CSALEWIGPNTEAFF.

This clonotype showed up just a few times. The rearrangement links TRBV15 to TRBJ2-1, with 13 bases fitting TRBD2. Trimming removed 0 bases from V and 5 bases from J; junction bases left unmatched: 4. The length of the CDR3 is 17 residues. Germline CDR1 LNHNV, CDR2 YYDKDF (reference sequence). CDR3 residues: CATSRDKGLAGNNEQFF. CDR3 in DNA: TGTGCCACCAGCAGAGATAAGGGACTAGCGGGAAACAATGAGCAGTTCTTC.

The chain is built from TRBV7-2 and TRBJ2-1; possibly TRBD2 for D (6 bases). The V end was cut by 5 bases, the J end by 6 bases, with 23 bases between. Germline CDR1 is SGHTA and CDR2 is FQGNSA. This CDR3 has 17 residues. The chain's CDR3 is CASSPELVGEARNEQFF. CDR3 nucleotides: TGTGCCAGCAGCCCAGAATTGGTGGGGGAGGCTCGCAATGAGCAGTTCTTC.

The rearrangement joins TRBV14 to TRBJ2-1; 10 bases map to TRBD2. CDR1 is SGHDN, CDR2 FVKESK, per germline. V was pared by 1 base and J by 6 bases, with 12 bases of the junction left unmatched. The CDR3 runs 18 residues. CDR3 sequence (DNA): TGTGCCAGCAGCCAAGGAGAGTTAGCGGGAGGAATCGGCAATGAGCAGTTCTTC. Translated, it gives CASSQGELAGGIGNEQFF. The complete variable domain, with remaining parts taken from reference TRBV14 and TRBJ2-1, reads EAGVTQFPSHSVIEKGQTVTLRCDPISGHDNLYWYRRVMGKEIKFLLHFVKESKQDESGMPNNRFLAERTGGTYSTLKVQPAELEDSGVYFCASSQGELAGGIGNEQFFGPGTRLTVL.

This clonotype was detected a few times. V gene TRBV12-3 or TRBV12-4 combines with J gene TRBJ2-1; D not resolved. This CDR3 is 14 amino acids long. Trimming removed 5 bases from V and 10 bases from J, with 18 bases in between. CDR3 in amino acids: CASSVLTLTMEQFF. In DNA, the CDR3 is TGTGCCAGCAGTGTCCTGACTCTGACGATGGAGCAGTTCTTC.

The chain employs TRBV6-1 and TRBJ2-1; 7 positions match TRBD2. There are 16 residues in the CDR3. Germline V gene data show CDR1 as MNHNS and CDR2 as SASEGT. V was pared by 5 bases and J by 0 bases, with 7 bases of the junction left unmatched. The CDR3 DNA follows: TGTGCCAGCAGTCCGGCCCGGGACTACTCCTACAATGAGCAGTTCTTC. Translating gives CASSPARDYSYNEQFF.

The CDR3 here is CAARTSGRNWSLNTGELFF. CDR3 nucleotide sequence: TGTGCCGCTCGGACTAGCGGGAGGAATTGGTCCCTCAACACCGGGGAGCTGTTTTTT. The chain links TRBV10-3 to TRBJ2-2; 14 bases are shared with TRBD2. Germline CDR1 and CDR2: ENHRY and SYGVKD. Trimming removed 11 bases from V and 2 bases from J; junction bases left unmatched: 16. The CDR3 covers 19 residues.

This clonotype was picked up a small number of times. The CDR3: CASSFPQTGGGETQYF. CDR3 DNA: TGTGCCAGCAGTTTCCCCCAGACAGGGGGCGGTGAGACCCAGTACTTC. The genes are TRBV28 and TRBJ2-5, with TRBD1 matching 10 bases. V was pared by 3 bases and J by 5 bases, with 9 bases of the junction left unmatched. This CDR3 spans 16 amino acids. Germline-derived CDR1 and CDR2 are MDHEN and SYDVKM. Together with reference TRBV28 and TRBJ2-5, the CDR3 gives the full variable domain: DVKVTQSSRYLVKRTGEKVFLECVQDMDHENMFWYRQDPGLGLRLIYFSYDVKMKEKGDIPEGYSVSREKKERFSLILESASTNQTSMYLCASSFPQTGGGETQYFGPGTRLLVL.

This clonotype was found a few times. The chain couples TRBV21-1 to TRBJ2-7; TRBD1, the table's D call, was not compared with the DNA. TRBV21-1 represents a pseudogene. The CDR3 totals 14 residues. CDR3 sequence (DNA): TGTGCCAGCAGCAAAAGTGACAGTACCTACGAGCAGTACGTC. Translating it yields CASSKSDSTYEQYV.

This clonotype came up a few times. V is TRBV28 and J is TRBJ1-6; tentatively, D is TRBD1 (5 bases). CDR3 length equals 15 residues. The V gene's germline CDR1 is MDHEN and CDR2 SYDVKM. Trimming took 5 bases from V and 5 from J, leaving 13 bases between them. The CDR3 DNA is TGTGCCAGCAGTCCAGGGAAGAGAGATAATTCACCCCTCCACTTT. It is translated as CASSPGKRDNSPLHF.

This clonotype was observed once. J is TRBJ2-5 and V is TRBV4-3, with D possibly called TRBD1 or TRBD2 (5 bases each). Germline CDR1 is LGHNA and CDR2 is YSLEER. The CDR3 sequence is 15 residues long. Trimming cost V 4 bases and J 5 bases, with 17 bases left between them. The CDR3 sequence: CASSPAGTPGETQYF. In DNA, the CDR3 is TGCGCCAGCAGCCCAGCCGGGACCCCGGGGGAGACCCAGTACTTC.

This clonotype showed up many times. The chain employs TRBV5-6 and TRBJ2-1; D gene uncertain. Trimming stripped 7 bases from V and 0 bases from J, with 8 bases between. Germline V gives CDR1 SGHDT, CDR2 YYEEEE. The CDR3 has 13 amino acids. The CDR3 region is CASLRVSYNEQFF. The DNA for the CDR3 is TGTGCCAGCCTTAGAGTCTCCTACAATGAGCAGTTCTTC.

This sequence joins TRBV12-3 or TRBV12-4 and TRBJ1-5; D might be TRBD1 (6 bases). The CDR3 runs to 15 residues. V lost 6 bases and J lost 0, with 12 bases in between. The CDR3 loop reads CASRSPGHSNQPQHF. CDR3 DNA: TGTGCCAGCAGATCACCGGGACATAGCAATCAGCCCCAGCATTTT.

As regards this clonotype: A clone one base away is much larger, so this may be a read error. The chain employs TRBV12-3 or TRBV12-4 and TRBJ2-1; 7 bases map to TRBD2. This CDR3 is built from 15 residues. V dropped 4 bases and J dropped 0; count of bases not matched to a gene: 3. CDR3 in amino acids: CASSSGGPSYNEQFF. As DNA, the CDR3 is TGTGCCAGCAGTTCGGGAGGACCCTCCTACAATGAGCAGTTCTTC.